What follows are 30 T cell receptor beta chains derived from one specimen sequenced in a study of early T cells in non-severe SARS-CoV-2 infection. TCRdb redid the calling of the 5' RACE reads with MiXCR, one entry per CDR3 protein. The sample has about 77,000 distinct CDR3 sequences, approximately 5% seen once. The sample in question was whole blood, obtained at baseline. The receptor source for this set is an adult who was a healthcare worker with PCR-confirmed SARS-CoV-2 infection or an uninfected control (not recorded which).

This clonotype was detected a few times. CDR3 bases: TGTGCCAGTAGACCGGGACTCCAAGAGACCCAGTACTTC. Translating gives CASRPGLQETQYF. The rearrangement links TRBV19 to TRBJ2-5; D possibly corresponds to TRBD2 (6 bases). CDR1 is LNHDA and CDR2 is SQIVND in the germline V gene (reference sequence). Trimming removed 6 bases from V and 1 base from J, with 9 bases in between. The CDR3 loop spans 13 amino acids.

The chain links TRBV6-5 to TRBJ2-5, with D perhaps TRBD1 or TRBD2 (6 bases each). The V and J ends lost 10 bases and 4 bases respectively, with 28 bases between them. This CDR3 spans 17 amino acids. The V gene's germline CDR1 is MNHEY and CDR2 SVGAGI. The CDR3 nucleotides read TGTGCCAATCCCGCCCCGGCCAAGAGAGGAGGGGGAGAGACCCAGTACTTC. It specifies CANPAPAKRGGGETQYF.

This clonotype was observed many times. The chain employs TRBV3-1 and TRBJ1-5; D gene ambiguous. The germline CDR1 and CDR2 sequences are LGHDT and YNNKEL (reference sequence). This CDR3 region has 18 residues. The V end was cut by 4 bases, the J end by 1 base, with 20 bases between. CDR3 DNA sequence: TGTGCCAGCAGCCGTGGATTCCAGGCCCCTATGAGCAATCAGCCCCAGCATTTT. Translated, it gives CASSRGFQAPMSNQPQHF.

A few counts support this clonotype. V and J are TRBV20-1 and TRBJ2-2; the D gene is possibly TRBD2 (6 bases). V lost 4 bases and J lost 4, with 16 bases in between. This CDR3 has 15 amino acids. Germline values: CDR1 DFQATT, CDR2 SNEGSKA (reference sequence). The CDR3 loop is CSATGGNFRTGELFF. CDR3 sequence (DNA): TGCAGTGCTACAGGCGGGAATTTTCGCACCGGGGAGCTGTTTTTT.

This clonotype was counted many times. The V and J genes are TRBV6-5 and TRBJ2-1; TRBD2 matches at 8 bases. V was clipped by 6 bases and J by 8 bases; unmatched bases: 12. CDR1 and CDR2 from the germline V gene are MNHEY and SVGAGI. The CDR3 totals 15 residues. CDR3 protein: CASSPRLAQTHEQFF. The CDR3 bases are TGTGCCAGCAGCCCAAGACTAGCGCAGACTCATGAGCAGTTCTTC.

This clonotype was picked up a small number of times. V and J are TRBV6-2 or TRBV6-3 and TRBJ1-2; perhaps TRBD1 as D (5 bases). CDR3 size: 13 residues. CDR1 MNHEY and CDR2 SVGEGT come from the germline V gene. Trimming removed 6 bases from V and 2 bases from J, with 10 bases in between. CDR3 sequence: CASSQQENYGYTF. CDR3 nucleotides: TGTGCCAGCAGCCAACAGGAAAACTATGGCTACACCTTC.

This chain links TRBV2 with TRBJ1-4, with TRBD1 as a possible D gene (5 bases). The CDR3 is 15 residues long. V was trimmed by 1 base and J by 8 bases, leaving 14 bases between them. Per the germline V gene, CDR1 is SNHLY and CDR2 is FYNNEI. The CDR3 is CASSEEAGRNEKLFF. In DNA form, the CDR3 reads TGTGCCAGCAGTGAAGAGGCAGGGCGGAACGAAAAACTGTTTTTT.

This clonotype showed up many times. The chain uses TRBV9 and TRBJ2-1, with D unclear. Germline CDR1 is SGDLS and CDR2 is YYNGEE. Trimming cost V 0 bases and J 0 bases, with 7 bases left between them. The CDR3 extends over 15 amino acids. Written as DNA, the CDR3 is TGTGCCAGCAGCGTAGCAACCAACTCCTACAATGAGCAGTTCTTC. Encoded protein: CASSVATNSYNEQFF.

This clonotype has a handful of counts. The rearrangement joins TRBV20-1 to TRBJ1-5, with TRBD1 as a possible D gene (5 bases). The germline gives CDR1 DFQATT, CDR2 SNEGSKA (reference sequence). The CDR3 runs to 14 residues. V lost 1 base and J lost 4, with 11 bases in between. The CDR3 DNA is TGCAGTGCTAGAGTCGGGGGGGAGAATCAGCCCCAGCATTTT. This gives the protein CSARVGGENQPQHF.

This clonotype showed up just a few times. V gene TRBV4-1 combines with J gene TRBJ2-7; D tentatively reads TRBD1 or TRBD2 (5 bases each). This CDR3 has 17 amino acids. The germline gives CDR1 MGHRA, CDR2 YSYEKL. V lost 1 base and J 7 bases, leaving 23 bases between the germline ends. The CDR3 sequence: CASSQGIRGLAQPEQYF. For the CDR3, the DNA is TGCGCCAGCAGCCAAGGAATTCGGGGCCTAGCCCAGCCAGAGCAGTACTTC.

This clonotype was recorded at least ten times. V gene TRBV7-6 combines with J gene TRBJ2-3; possibly TRBD1 or TRBD2 for D (5 bases each). Germline V CDR1 and CDR2: SGHVS, FNYEAQ. This CDR3 contains 16 residues. Trimming stripped 5 bases from V and 2 bases from J, with 17 bases between. The CDR3 spells CASSPARGTLTDTQYF. The CDR3 DNA is TGTGCCAGCAGCCCAGCCCGAGGGACGCTCACAGATACGCAGTATTTT.

This clonotype showed up many times. The rearrangement uses TRBV2 and TRBJ1-1; 12 bases fit TRBD1. The CDR3 sequence is 16 residues long. CDR1 is SNHLY, CDR2 FYNNEI, per germline. V gave up 2 bases and J gave up 5 bases; unmatched junction bases: 6. CDR3 residues: CASSEWDRGHGTEAFF. As DNA, the CDR3 is TGTGCCAGCAGTGAATGGGACAGGGGGCATGGTACTGAAGCTTTCTTT.

The gene calls are TRBV7-9 and TRBJ1-1; 7 nucleotides align to TRBD1. Losses at the gene ends were 3 bases for V and 0 bases for J; bases not matched to a gene: 4. This CDR3 has 15 amino acids. Looked up from germline, CDR1 is SEHNR and CDR2 is FQNEAQ (reference sequence). Here the CDR3 DNA reads TGTGCCAGCAGCTTCCAGACAGGGCTGAACACTGAAGCTTTCTTT. Its protein product is CASSFQTGLNTEAFF.

This clonotype was seen at least ten times. The chain employs TRBV10-2 and TRBJ2-7, with D maybe TRBD1 (5 bases). The CDR3 sequence is 14 residues long. The germline gives CDR1 WSHSY, CDR2 SAAADI. V was cut by 4 bases and J by 2 bases, with 12 bases left in between. The DNA of the CDR3 is TGCGCCAGCAGTGGGCAGGGTTCCACCTACGAGCAGTACTTC. Protein: CASSGQGSTYEQYF.

This clonotype was detected ten times or more. The J gene is TRBJ2-3, the V gene TRBV5-1; 8 bases agree with TRBD1. With 2 bases clipped from V and 0 bases from J, the junction kept 5 bases outside the gene matches. The CDR3 covers 16 residues. Per germline, CDR1 SGHRS and CDR2 YFSETQ. CDR3 in amino acids: CASSFGQGASTDTQYF. The CDR3, as DNA: TGCGCCAGCAGCTTCGGGCAGGGGGCTAGCACAGATACGCAGTATTTT.

In this sample, this clonotype turned up a few times. The rearrangement links TRBV27 to TRBJ1-2, with 9 bases identical to TRBD1. Germline V gene sequence: CDR1 MNHEY, CDR2 SMNVEV (reference sequence). The V gene end was trimmed by 8 bases and the J gene end by 0 bases; junction bases not matched to a gene: 4. The CDR3 contains 14 residues. CDR3 loop: CASAWDRANYGYTF. Written as DNA, the CDR3 is TGTGCCAGCGCATGGGACAGGGCTAACTATGGCTACACCTTC.

This sequence joins TRBV24-1 and TRBJ2-1; 9 bases align to TRBD1. CDR3 length: 16 amino acids. Trimming at V came to 6 bases and at J to 4 bases, leaving 9 bases not matched to a gene. Germline CDR1 is KGHDR and CDR2 is SFDVKD. The DNA of the CDR3 is TGTGCCACCAGTCACTCCCCGGGACAGGGATACAATGAGCAGTTCTTC. Translated, it gives CATSHSPGQGYNEQFF.

This clonotype was counted at least ten times. The rearrangement joins TRBV7-2 to TRBJ2-7; TRBD2 is a possible D gene (6 bases). Germline CDR1 SGHTA, CDR2 FQGNSA. This CDR3 spans 14 amino acids. Trimming stripped 5 bases from V and 0 bases from J, with 11 bases between. CDR3 protein: CASSPERVSYEQYF. CDR3 bases: TGTGCCAGCAGCCCGGAGCGGGTCTCCTACGAGCAGTACTTC.

There are many counts of this clonotype. The chain combines TRBV18 with TRBJ2-1; D not resolved. CDR3 size: 14 residues. The V end lost 3 bases, the J end lost 0 bases, and 6 bases lay between the germline ends. The germline CDR1 and CDR2 sequences are KGHSH and LQKENI. This CDR3 is CASSPSSSYNEQFF. The CDR3 DNA is TGTGCCAGCTCACCTAGTAGCTCCTACAATGAGCAGTTCTTC.

This clonotype was seen at least ten times. This rearrangement joins TRBV4-1 to TRBJ1-2; maybe TRBD1 (5 bases). The germline V gene has CDR1 MGHRA and CDR2 YSYEKL. The length of the CDR3 is 14 residues. V gave up 4 bases and J gave up 2 bases, with 11 bases separating them. CDR3 sequence (DNA): TGCGCCAGCAGCCCACGCGGGGACAACTATGGCTACACCTTC. Amino acid sequence: CASSPRGDNYGYTF.

This chain connects TRBV12-3 or TRBV12-4 to TRBJ2-2; D is uncertain. Trimming left V 8 bases short and J 6 bases short, with 13 bases between. This CDR3 has 13 residues. The CDR3 reads CASWVGFAGELFF. CDR3 coding DNA: TGTGCCAGCTGGGTGGGGTTTGCCGGGGAGCTGTTTTTT.

This clonotype has a handful of counts. V gene TRBV27 combines with J gene TRBJ1-1; TRBD1 is a possible D gene (5 bases). This CDR3 spans 15 amino acids. V was shortened by 3 bases and J by 5 bases, with 16 bases between the two germline ends. Germline V gives CDR1 MNHEY, CDR2 SMNVEV (reference sequence). The CDR3 bases are TGTGCCAGCAGTTTCTCCAGTGGGGCGGCTACTGAAGCTTTCTTT. It translates to CASSFSSGAATEAFF.

This clonotype has at least ten counts. The V call is TRBV5-1, the J call TRBJ2-1; the D call may be TRBD1 or TRBD2 (6 bases each). CDR1 SGHRS and CDR2 YFSETQ come from the germline V gene. This CDR3 spans 14 amino acids. V lost 7 bases, J lost 1 base, and 12 bases lay in between. The CDR3, as DNA: TGCGCCAGCCGGAGGGGGGAATCCTACAATGAGCAGTTCTTC. The encoded protein is CASRRGESYNEQFF.

This clonotype was picked up a small number of times. The chain uses TRBV29-1 and TRBJ1-1; perhaps TRBD1 as D (5 bases). V was shortened by 3 bases and J by 10 bases, with 24 bases between the two germline ends. The length of the CDR3 is 15 residues. Germline lookup yields CDR1 SQVTM and CDR2 ANQGSEA. The CDR3 nucleotides read TGCAGCGTTGACGGCCTGACGGGACGGAAAGGGACAGCTTTCTTT. This gives the protein CSVDGLTGRKGTAFF.

This clonotype occurred a few times. V is TRBV29-1 and J is TRBJ2-5; D gene unclear. The CDR3 runs 12 residues. Trimming cost V 4 bases and J 6 bases, with 12 bases left between them. CDR1 SQVTM and CDR2 ANQGSEA come from the germline V gene. This CDR3 reads CSVGLLTKTQYF. The CDR3 DNA follows: TGCAGCGTTGGACTTCTCACGAAGACCCAGTACTTC.

The genes are TRBV11-2 and TRBJ2-5, with TRBD1 as a possible D gene (6 bases). CDR1 and CDR2 (germline): SGHAT, FQNNGV. V was pared by 5 bases and J by 7 bases, with 23 bases between. This CDR3 region has 16 residues. CDR3 protein: CASSLLGAKYGGTQYF. As DNA, the CDR3 is TGTGCCAGCAGCCTCCTGGGGGCTAAATATGGGGGGACCCAGTACTTC.

This clonotype has a count of ten or more. The chain links TRBV7-9 to TRBJ2-1; tentatively, D is TRBD2 (5 bases). Germline V gene lookup returns CDR1 SEHNR and CDR2 FQNEAQ (reference sequence). The CDR3 has 15 residues. Deletions cut 4 bases from V and 1 base from J, with 11 bases between. DNA of the CDR3: TGTGCCAGCAGCTCCGAGTCGGGGTCCTACAATGAGCAGTTCTTC. Translated, it gives CASSSESGSYNEQFF.

This clonotype has a count of ten or more. The V gene is TRBV29-1, the J gene TRBJ1-4; 10 nucleotides line up with TRBD1. V was pared by 4 bases and J by 5 bases, with 4 bases of the junction left unmatched. Germline CDR1 reads SQVTM; CDR2 reads ANQGSEA. The CDR3 spans 14 residues. DNA of the CDR3: TGCAGCGTTGGGACAGGGGGACAGAATGAAAAACTGTTTTTT. Amino acid sequence: CSVGTGGQNEKLFF.

This clonotype was picked up a small number of times. J is TRBJ1-5 and V is TRBV14; no clear D. The length of the CDR3 is 13 residues. The V and J ends lost 3 bases and 3 bases respectively, with 6 bases between them. Germline CDR1 and CDR2: SGHDN and FVKESK. Here the CDR3 DNA reads TGTGCCAGCAGCCACGATCCCAATCAGCCCCAGCATTTT. Its protein product is CASSHDPNQPQHF.

The chain couples TRBV3-1 to TRBJ2-1, with 8 bases identical to TRBD2. Germline CDR1 is LGHDT and CDR2 is YNNKEL (reference sequence). The CDR3 has 14 residues. The V and J ends lost 3 bases and 7 bases, in that order; junction bases with no gene match: 5. CDR3 DNA sequence: TGTGCCAGCAGCCAGAGAAGCGGGAGTAATGAGCAGTTCTTC. Translating gives CASSQRSGSNEQFF.